This entry lists 22 T cell receptor beta chains sequenced from one sample in a study of spatial heterogeneity in lung cancer. Study results and caveats: Tumoral mutation counts were tracked by counts of expanded intratumoral alpha and beta TCRs.

As to time point: sample taken at primary tumor resection. TCRdb re-derived calls from the 5' RACE reads in MiXCR, one entry per CDR3 protein. The sample carries hundreds of distinct CDR3 sequences, roughly 47% recorded once. These TCRs are of unknown antigen specificity. The input for sequencing was lung tumor tissue, taken at surgery. These TCRs come from a female donor with early-stage non-small cell lung cancer.

This clonotype was counted a few times. The chain combines TRBV5-1 with TRBJ2-1; D is possibly TRBD2 (6 bases). CDR3 length equals 12 residues. Deletions cut 5 bases from V and 7 bases from J, with 10 bases between. Germline V gene lookup returns CDR1 SGHRS and CDR2 YFSETQ. CDR3: CASREGYNEQFF. The DNA for the CDR3 is TGCGCCAGCAGGGAGGGATATAATGAGCAGTTCTTC.

The chain joins TRBV29-1 to TRBJ2-7; TRBD2 matches at 10 bases. Germline lookup yields CDR1 SQVTM and CDR2 ANQGSEA. The ends lost 7 bases at V and 4 bases at J; junction bases unmatched: 13. CDR3 length equals 15 residues. Written as DNA, the CDR3 is TGCAGCGCTAGCGGGAGCGCCGTTAGTAATTACGAGCAGTACTTC. As protein: CSASGSAVSNYEQYF.

In its sample, this clonotype ranks as large (0.1 to 1%). The V call is TRBV3-1, the J call TRBJ2-1, with TRBD1 identical over 7 bases. Germline lookup yields CDR1 LGHDT and CDR2 YNNKEL (reference sequence). V trimming: 1 base; J trimming: 7 bases; junction bases outside the gene matches: 4. The CDR3 spans 14 residues. The chain's CDR3 is CASSQADRENEQFF. CDR3 in DNA: TGTGCCAGCAGCCAAGCCGACAGGGAGAATGAGCAGTTCTTC.

By proportion, this clonotype is medium-sized. The V gene is TRBV15, the J gene TRBJ2-1; no reliable D call. Deletions cut 0 bases from V and 7 bases from J, with 13 bases between. CDR1 is LNHNV, CDR2 YYDKDF, per germline (reference sequence). This CDR3 region has 15 residues. CDR3 loop: CATSRDGVIGNEQFF. CDR3 DNA: TGTGCCACCAGCAGAGATGGGGTTATTGGTAATGAGCAGTTCTTC.

The chain recombines TRBV29-1 with TRBJ2-1; no definite D call. CDR1 SQVTM and CDR2 ANQGSEA come from the germline V gene. V was trimmed by 7 bases and J by 7 bases, leaving 20 bases between them. This CDR3 region has 14 residues. The CDR3 DNA reads TGCAGCGCCCACGAAGTAGGTTCCCCTAATGAGCAGTTCTTC. Translation gives CSAHEVGSPNEQFF.

The chain links TRBV6-2 or TRBV6-3 to TRBJ2-2, with 8 nucleotides matching TRBD2. With 5 bases clipped from V and 7 bases from J, the junction kept 9 bases outside the gene matches. The germline V gene encodes CDR1 MNHEY and CDR2 SVGEGT. The CDR3 is 15 residues long. The CDR3 nucleotides read TGTGCCAGCAGTCCGTCGCGGGAGGACGTCGGGGAGCTGTTTTTT. The encoded protein is CASSPSREDVGELFF.

This clonotype was counted between two and nine times. This chain joins TRBV7-2 and TRBJ2-2, with D possibly being TRBD1 or TRBD2 (5 bases each). With 3 bases removed from V and 13 bases from J, the gap between germline ends came to 18 bases. Germline CDR1 is SGHTA and CDR2 is FQGNSA. CDR3 length equals 14 residues. CDR3 sequence: CASSFTPLGDGLFF. The DNA for the CDR3 is TGTGCCAGCAGCTTCACACCTTTGGGGGATGGGCTGTTTTTT.

This clonotype has just a few counts. The rearrangement links TRBV20-1 to TRBJ2-7; tentatively, D is TRBD2 (6 bases). The V end was cut by 6 bases, the J end by 1 base, with 13 bases between. Germline loops: CDR1 DFQATT, CDR2 SNEGSKA (reference sequence). CDR3 length equals 13 residues. DNA for the CDR3: TGCAGTGCCTCGGGAGAAGGGTCCTACGAGCAGTACTTC. Protein sequence: CSASGEGSYEQYF.

This clonotype is categorized as large. This chain connects TRBV20-1 to TRBJ2-6; tentatively, D is TRBD2 (5 bases). Germline V gene data show CDR1 as DFQATT and CDR2 as SNEGSKA (reference sequence). This CDR3 has 14 residues. The V end was cut by 1 base, the J end by 2 bases, with 6 bases between. The CDR3 region is CSARGETGANVLTF. DNA of the CDR3: TGCAGTGCTAGAGGGGAGACTGGGGCCAACGTCCTGACTTTC.

This clonotype is labeled as medium-sized. The chain uses TRBV29-1 and TRBJ1-5; 8 bases are a match to TRBD1. Germline CDR1 SQVTM, CDR2 ANQGSEA. Trimming cost V 4 bases and J 3 bases; bases outside gene matches: 5. This CDR3 has 14 residues. CDR3: CSVVWTGLNQPQHF. In DNA form, the CDR3 reads TGCAGCGTTGTATGGACAGGGCTCAATCAGCCCCAGCATTTT.

This chain joins TRBV2 and TRBJ2-7, with D perhaps matching TRBD2 (5 bases). This CDR3 is 14 amino acids long. V was trimmed by 4 bases and J by 1 base, leaving 11 bases between them. The germline CDR1 and CDR2 sequences are SNHLY and FYNNEI. CDR3 DNA sequence: TGTGCCAGCAGTGTAGGAAGGGAGTCCTACGAGCAGTACGTC. Translated, it gives CASSVGRESYEQYV.

A remark on this clonotype: Compared with germline, one end of the junction differs, possibly owing to a read error. The chain has TRBV20-1 and TRBJ2-7; D not resolved. The CDR3 length is 12 residues. The V gene's germline CDR1 is DFQATT and CDR2 SNEGSKA (reference sequence). CDR3: CSASTVTYKQYF. In nucleotides, the CDR3 is TGCAGTGCTAGCACAGTGACCTACAAGCAGTACTTC.

This clonotype was seen a handful of times. The chain uses TRBV6-2 or TRBV6-3 and TRBJ2-3; maybe TRBD2 (5 bases). Per the germline V gene, CDR1 is MNHEY and CDR2 is SVGEGT. The V end was cut by 0 bases, the J end by 2 bases, with 15 bases between. CDR3 length equals 17 residues. The CDR3 DNA follows: TGTGCCAGCAGTTACTCGGTCCCTGGACTTAACACAGATACGCAGTATTTT. This sequence encodes CASSYSVPGLNTDTQYF.

By sample share, this clonotype is medium-sized. This rearrangement joins TRBV12-3 or TRBV12-4 to TRBJ2-7, with D maybe TRBD1 (5 bases). The CDR3 contains 14 residues. V lost 5 bases, J lost 6 bases, and 17 bases lay in between. The DNA of the CDR3 is TGTGCCAGCAGTCCGTGGTCAGGGATCGGCGAGCAGTACTTC. Translation: CASSPWSGIGEQYF.

This clonotype appeared once. The chain couples TRBV11-1 to TRBJ1-4, with 7 bases identical to TRBD1. The CDR3 has 18 amino acids. The J segment lost 7 bases and the V segment lost 5 bases, leaving 19 bases of the junction unmatched. Germline V CDR1 and CDR2: SGHAT, FQDESV (reference sequence). DNA for the CDR3: TGTGCCAGCAGCCCCCCGACAGGGTCAGGGTCTAGCGGTGAAAAACTGTTTTTT. Protein product: CASSPPTGSGSSGEKLFF.

The gene calls are TRBV18 and TRBJ1-2; D is unresolved. The V gene lost 3 bases and the J gene lost 6 bases, with 14 bases spanning the gap. CDR3 size: 14 residues. Germline-derived CDR1 and CDR2 are KGHSH and LQKENI. This chain's CDR3 is CASSPVGVLNGYTF. The DNA of the CDR3 is TGTGCCAGCTCACCGGTCGGGGTACTCAATGGCTACACCTTC.

This clonotype rates as large. The CDR3, as DNA: TGTGCCAGCAGCTACCGGGACCCCAACACTGAAGCTTTCTTT. It yields the protein CASSYRDPNTEAFF. The rearrangement uses TRBV7-2 and TRBJ1-1; perhaps TRBD1 as D (5 bases). V shed 4 bases and J shed 2 bases, with 11 bases lying between them. This CDR3 has 14 residues. In germline, CDR1 is SGHTA, CDR2 FQGNSA.

This clonotype was detected a few times. The chain joins TRBV5-6 to TRBJ2-5; no definite D call. CDR1 and CDR2 (germline): SGHDT, YYEEEE. This CDR3 has 15 residues. Deletions cut 0 bases from V and 1 base from J, with 10 bases between. The CDR3 DNA reads TGTGCCAGCAGCTTGGGAGGTCTTGGCCAAGAGACCCAGTACTTC. Protein product: CASSLGGLGQETQYF.

This clonotype was picked up a small number of times. This rearrangement joins TRBV5-1 to TRBJ2-7; TRBD1 might be the D (5 bases). CDR3 size: 14 residues. Trimming removed 0 bases at V and 2 bases at J, with 9 bases between. Germline lookup yields CDR1 SGHRS and CDR2 YFSETQ. As DNA, the CDR3 is TGCGCCAGCAGCTTGGTGACAGAACCCTACGAGCAGTACTTC. It is translated as CASSLVTEPYEQYF.

V is TRBV7-6 and J is TRBJ1-1; the D gene is possibly TRBD1 (5 bases). From germline, CDR1 is SGHVS and CDR2 FNYEAQ. Trimming removed 5 bases from V and 7 bases from J, with 11 bases in between. The CDR3 spans 12 residues. The chain's CDR3 is CASSQSGGEAFF. CDR3 bases: TGTGCCAGCAGCCAGTCCGGGGGTGAAGCTTTCTTT.

This clonotype is judged medium-sized (0.01 to 0.1%). J is TRBJ2-4 and V is TRBV7-9; 8 bases line up with TRBD1. The CDR3 sequence is 13 residues long. Germline loops: CDR1 SEHNR, CDR2 FQNEAQ (reference sequence). V lost 6 bases and J lost 8; bases outside the gene matches: 6. CDR3 sequence reads: CASRPPQGDIQYF. The CDR3, as DNA: TGTGCCAGCAGACCCCCACAGGGGGACATTCAGTACTTC.

This clonotype ranks as large. The V gene is TRBV4-1, the J gene TRBJ2-1; TRBD2 is a possible D gene (5 bases). Germline V lookup: CDR1 MGHRA, CDR2 YSYEKL. This CDR3 has 13 amino acids. Trimming stripped 1 base from V and 9 bases from J, with 10 bases between. CDR3 sequence: CASSQGGRREQFF. The CDR3 DNA reads TGCGCCAGCAGCCAAGGAGGGCGCCGTGAGCAGTTCTTC.